This T cell receptor (beta chain) is from a study of siplizumab effects on memory and regulatory T cells. CDR1 and CDR2 (germline): SGHNT, YYREEE (reference sequence). Trimming removed 2 bases at V and 2 bases at J, with 20 bases between. The CDR3 loop spans 17 amino acids. TCR templates, around 9.3 x 10^4 per sample, were assayed. Using immunoSEQ multiplex PCR, the repertoire was profiled, and TCRdb retains in-frame clones only, with some absent. Among about 100,000 clones listed, 91% were seen once. Findings of the study overall: A significant reduction in alloreactive sequences traceable to unstimulated CD4+ memory cells was produced by siplizumab.

This clone appeared once. Its matching antigen is unknown. The V and J genes are TRBV5-4 and TRBJ2-7; TRBD2 might be the D (7 bases). Sequenced input: CD4+ T cells sorted from blood. This receptor was obtained from a human donor in good health. CDR3 sequence (DNA): TGTGCCAGCAGCTTAGGGGGGGTGGGCACCGCCCCCTACGAGCAGTACTTC. This codes for CASSLGGVGTAPYEQYF.